This entry features one T cell receptor beta chain sequence. The antigen is not known. CDR1 is GTSNPN, CDR2 SVGIG, per germline (reference sequence). The CDR3 is made up of 17 amino acids. The ends were cut back, 4 bases at V and 5 bases at J, with 27 bases in the middle. Primers included in the PCR were 60 Vbeta and 13 Jbeta primers. Generated by immunoSEQ multiplex PCR, the TCRdb table keeps only in-frame clones and is missing some. The sample carries some 77,000 clones, around three quarters recorded once. The entry originates in a study of cytomegalovirus exposure and HLA in healthy donors. Broader study findings: A later analysis linked a missense variant in DCLRE1C to the trimming of TCR beta V and J genes. Immune exposure data for these donors was limited to CMV serostatus.

Sample: PBMCs. The V gene is TRBV30, the J gene TRBJ2-7, with D tentatively TRBD1 (8 bases). The source of this sequence is a woman in her thirties or forties in good health and CMV-seropositive. The CDR3 nucleotides read TGTGCCTGGACCGGGTCTACAGGGGGGGGTGCTGATCACGAGCAGTACTTC. This sequence encodes CAWTGSTGGGADHEQYF. The entire variable domain, with the rest obtained from reference TRBV30 and TRBJ2-7, is as follows: SQTIHQWPATLVQPVGSPLSLECTVEGTSNPNLYWYRQAAGRGLQLLFYSVGIGQISSEVPQNLSASRPQDRQFILSSKKLLLSDSGFYLCAWTGSTGGGADHEQYFGPGTRLTVT.